This T cell receptor (beta chain) was sequenced for a study of blood T cell repertoires in COVID-19. For the study at large: COVID-19 samples from acute and convalescent phases originated in the United States, Italy and Spain. From T cells, B-cell-depleted T cells, or PBMCs came the material, which was cDNA or gDNA.

Original analysis: Amplification of reference gene primers was used by the study to estimate nucleated cell counts. The protocol was immunoSEQ multiplex PCR, while the TCRdb copy is restricted to in-frame clones and leaves out a portion. Clonal size and the V and J genes are those of that table, whereas D and trimming came from the DNA. The table lists some 130,000 clones, around 82% of them singletons. Sequenced input: peripheral blood. This receptor was obtained from a man between 60 and 75 years old with acute or convalescent COVID-19.

The CDR3: CASSQRGKSTDTQYF. The CDR3 nucleotides read TGTGCCAGCAGCCAAAGGGGGAAGAGCACAGATACGCAGTATTTT. The gene calls are TRBV14 and TRBJ2-3; TRBD1 might be the D (6 bases). This CDR3 has 15 residues. The germline gives CDR1 SGHDN, CDR2 FVKESK. V dropped 2 bases and J dropped 0 bases, with 9 bases sitting between them.